The clone carrying this T cell receptor beta chain is a singleton in its sample. The authors' processing: From reference gene primer amplification, estimates of nucleated cell counts were derived. TCRdb keeps only in-frame clones here, not all; method: immunoSEQ multiplex PCR. V, J and clone size were drawn from that table, and D and trimming were deduced from the DNA. The table has about 120,000 clones, approximately 80% seen once. The data are from a study of blood T cell repertoires in COVID-19. Study context: Samples of COVID-19 (acute and convalescent) were obtained from the United States, Italy and Spain. PBMCs, B-cell-depleted T cells, or T cells were the source of the cDNA or gDNA that made up the material.

V shed 0 bases and J shed 5 bases, with 10 bases lying between them. The CDR3 contains 15 residues. Per germline, CDR1 LGHNA and CDR2 YNFKEQ. This sequence originates from a man aged 55 to 70 with acute or convalescent COVID-19. Specimen: peripheral blood. The V gene is TRBV4-2, the J gene TRBJ2-2; TRBD2 might be the D (6 bases). CDR3: CASSQEEGWTGELFF. The DNA for the CDR3 is TGTGCCAGCAGCCAAGAGGAGGGGTGGACCGGGGAGCTGTTTTTT.